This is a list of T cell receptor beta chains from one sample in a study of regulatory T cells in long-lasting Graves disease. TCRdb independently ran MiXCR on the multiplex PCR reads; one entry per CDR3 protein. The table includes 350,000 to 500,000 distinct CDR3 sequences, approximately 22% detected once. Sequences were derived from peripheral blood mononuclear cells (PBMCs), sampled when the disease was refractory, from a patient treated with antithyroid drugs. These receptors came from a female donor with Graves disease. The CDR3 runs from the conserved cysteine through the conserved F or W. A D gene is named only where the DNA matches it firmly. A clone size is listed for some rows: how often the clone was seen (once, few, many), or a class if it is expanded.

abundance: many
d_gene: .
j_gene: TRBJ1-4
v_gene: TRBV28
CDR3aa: CASGSEKLFF
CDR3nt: TGTGCCAGCGGGAGTGAAAAACTGTTTTTT

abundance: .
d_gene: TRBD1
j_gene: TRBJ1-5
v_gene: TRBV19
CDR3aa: CASSLGQLFNQPQHF
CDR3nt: TGTGCCAGTAGTTTGGGACAGCTTTTCAATCAGCCCCAGCATTTT

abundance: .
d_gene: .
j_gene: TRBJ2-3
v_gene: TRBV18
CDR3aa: CASSPTRGIRDTQYF
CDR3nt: TGTGCCAGCTCACCAACCAGGGGAATCAGAGATACGCAGTATTTT

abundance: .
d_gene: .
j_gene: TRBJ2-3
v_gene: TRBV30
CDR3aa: CALDLPSTDTQYF
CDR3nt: TGTGCCTTGGACTTACCTAGCACAGATACGCAGTATTTT

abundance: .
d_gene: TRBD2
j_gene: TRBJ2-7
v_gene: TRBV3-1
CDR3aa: CASSQGGLAVSYEQYF
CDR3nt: TGTGCCAGCAGCCAAGGTGGACTAGCGGTATCCTACGAGCAGTACTTC

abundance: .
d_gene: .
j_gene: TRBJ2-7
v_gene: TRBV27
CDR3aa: CASSLRGPLYEQYF
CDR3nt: TGTGCCAGCAGTTTAAGGGGCCCATTATACGAGCAGTACTTC

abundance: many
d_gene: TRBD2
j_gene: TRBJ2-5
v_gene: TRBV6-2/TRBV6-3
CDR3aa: CASSYSKELAGIRRETQYF
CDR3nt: TGTGCCAGCAGTTACTCGAAGGAACTAGCGGGAATCAGACGAGAGACCCAGTACTTC

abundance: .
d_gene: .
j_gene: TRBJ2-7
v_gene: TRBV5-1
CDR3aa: CASSVDGTSYEQYF
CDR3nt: TGCGCCAGCAGCGTGGACGGGACCTCCTACGAGCAGTACTTC

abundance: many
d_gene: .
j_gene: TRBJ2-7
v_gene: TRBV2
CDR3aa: CASTVAKVSYEQYF
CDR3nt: TGTGCCAGCACCGTGGCAAAGGTCTCCTACGAGCAGTACTTC

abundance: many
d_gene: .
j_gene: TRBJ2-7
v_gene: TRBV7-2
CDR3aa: CASSPDRGEQYF
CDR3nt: TGTGCCAGCAGTCCTGACCGAGGGGAGCAGTACTTC

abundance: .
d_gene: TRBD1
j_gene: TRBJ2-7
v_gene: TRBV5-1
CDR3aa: CASKSGQGAYEQYF
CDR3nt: TGCGCCAGCAAGAGCGGCCAGGGGGCGTACGAGCAGTACTTC

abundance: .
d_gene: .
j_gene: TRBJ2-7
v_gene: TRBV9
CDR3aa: CASSVGPGDEQYF
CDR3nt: TGTGCCAGCAGCGTAGGCCCCGGGGACGAGCAGTACTTC

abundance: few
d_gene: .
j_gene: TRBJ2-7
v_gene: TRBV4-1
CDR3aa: CASSQGFSGRVYYEQYF
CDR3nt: TGCGCCAGCAGCCAAGGCTTTTCAGGCAGGGTTTACTACGAGCAGTACTTC

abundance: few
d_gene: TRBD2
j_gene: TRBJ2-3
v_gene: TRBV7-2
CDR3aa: CASSRGRAADTQYF
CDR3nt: TGTGCCAGCAGCCGCGGGAGGGCGGCAGATACGCAGTATTTT

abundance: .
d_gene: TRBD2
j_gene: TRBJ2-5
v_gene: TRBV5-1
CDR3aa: CASSVGTSGNKETQYF
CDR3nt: TGCGCCAGCAGCGTCGGGACTAGCGGGAATAAAGAGACCCAGTACTTC

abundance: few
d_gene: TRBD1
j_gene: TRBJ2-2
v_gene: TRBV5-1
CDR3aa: CASSTQTGGNTGELFF
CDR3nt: TGCGCCAGCAGCACACAGACAGGGGGGAACACCGGGGAGCTGTTTTTT

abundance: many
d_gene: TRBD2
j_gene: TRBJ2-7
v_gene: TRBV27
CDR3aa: CASSILGGRALEQYF
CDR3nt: TGTGCCAGCAGTATTCTCGGGGGGAGGGCCCTGGAGCAGTACTTC

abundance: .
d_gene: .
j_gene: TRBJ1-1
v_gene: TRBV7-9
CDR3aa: CASSPKQEAWTEAFF
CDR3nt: TGTGCCAGCAGCCCTAAACAGGAGGCCTGGACTGAAGCTTTCTTT

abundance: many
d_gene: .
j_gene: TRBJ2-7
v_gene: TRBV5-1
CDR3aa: CASSLSEGQTYEQYF
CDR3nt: TGCGCCAGCAGCTTGTCGGAGGGGCAGACCTACGAGCAGTACTTC

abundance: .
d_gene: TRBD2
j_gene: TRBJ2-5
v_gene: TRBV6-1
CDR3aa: CASSGGRGQETQYF
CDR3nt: TGTGCCAGCTCGGGCGGGAGAGGTCAAGAGACCCAGTACTTC

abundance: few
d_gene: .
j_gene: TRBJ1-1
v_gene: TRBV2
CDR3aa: CATYAAAEAFF
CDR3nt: TGTGCCACCTACGCAGCGGCAGAAGCTTTCTTT

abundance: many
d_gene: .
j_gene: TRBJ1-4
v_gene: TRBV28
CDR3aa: CASRLLQSTNEKLFF
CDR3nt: TGTGCCAGCAGACTCCTACAGTCAACTAATGAAAAACTGTTTTTT

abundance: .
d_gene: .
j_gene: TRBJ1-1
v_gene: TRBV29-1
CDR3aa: CSVVWRTEAFF
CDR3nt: TGCAGCGTTGTTTGGCGGACTGAAGCTTTCTTT

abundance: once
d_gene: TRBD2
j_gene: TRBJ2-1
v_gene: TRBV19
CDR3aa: CASSSGRAQIFNEQFF
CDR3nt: TGTGCCAGTAGTAGCGGGAGGGCCCAAATCTTCAATGAGCAGTTCTTC

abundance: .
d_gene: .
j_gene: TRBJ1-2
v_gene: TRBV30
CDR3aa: CAWTDGTSRIYGYTF
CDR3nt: TGTGCCTGGACTGACGGGACAAGTCGTATCTATGGCTACACCTTC

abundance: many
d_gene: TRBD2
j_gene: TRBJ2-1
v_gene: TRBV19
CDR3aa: CASNEGGRNEQFF
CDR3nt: TGTGCCAGTAATGAGGGAGGGAGGAATGAGCAGTTCTTC

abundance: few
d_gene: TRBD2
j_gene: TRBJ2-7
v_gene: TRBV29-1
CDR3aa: CSVDRLAGSYEQYF
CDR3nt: TGCAGCGTTGATAGGCTAGCGGGATCCTACGAGCAGTACTTC

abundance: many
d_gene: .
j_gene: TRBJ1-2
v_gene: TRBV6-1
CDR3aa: CASSRDRARDYGYTF
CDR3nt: TGTGCCAGCAGCCGGGACCGCGCGAGGGACTATGGCTACACCTTC

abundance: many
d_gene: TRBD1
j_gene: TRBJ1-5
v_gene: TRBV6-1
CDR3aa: CASSAAGTGFRNQPQHF
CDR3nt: TGTGCCAGCAGTGCCGCCGGGACAGGGTTTCGCAATCAGCCCCAGCATTTT

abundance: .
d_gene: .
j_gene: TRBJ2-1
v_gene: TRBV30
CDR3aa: CAWSEGVDNEQFF
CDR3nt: TGTGCCTGGAGTGAAGGGGTGGACAATGAGCAGTTCTTC

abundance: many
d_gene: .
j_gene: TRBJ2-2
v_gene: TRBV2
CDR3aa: CASKEAENTGELFF
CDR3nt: TGTGCCAGCAAGGAAGCGGAAAACACCGGGGAGCTGTTTTTT

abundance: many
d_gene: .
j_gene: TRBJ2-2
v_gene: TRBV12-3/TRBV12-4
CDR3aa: CASSSGGTSTGELFF
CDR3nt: TGTGCCAGCAGTTCCGGGGGTACGAGCACCGGGGAGCTGTTTTTT

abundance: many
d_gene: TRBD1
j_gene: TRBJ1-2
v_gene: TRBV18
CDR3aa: CASSAGQTYGYTF
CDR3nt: TGTGCCAGCTCAGCGGGACAGACCTATGGCTACACCTTC

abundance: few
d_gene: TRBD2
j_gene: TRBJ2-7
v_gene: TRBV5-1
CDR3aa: CASSSWTSLEQYF
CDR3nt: TGCGCCAGCAGCTCCTGGACTAGTCTCGAGCAGTACTTC

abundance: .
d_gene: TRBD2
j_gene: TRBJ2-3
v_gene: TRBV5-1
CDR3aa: CASSSGLAGGPGTDTQYF
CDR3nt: TGCGCCAGCAGCTCCGGACTAGCGGGAGGGCCGGGTACAGATACGCAGTATTTT

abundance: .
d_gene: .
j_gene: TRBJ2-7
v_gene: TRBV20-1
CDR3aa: CSVYGFGGEQYF
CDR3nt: TGCAGTGTTTATGGCTTTGGGGGGGAGCAGTACTTC

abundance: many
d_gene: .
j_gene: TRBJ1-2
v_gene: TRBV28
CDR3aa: CASSLNRANYGYTF
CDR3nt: TGTGCCAGCAGCTTGAACAGGGCTAACTATGGCTACACCTTC

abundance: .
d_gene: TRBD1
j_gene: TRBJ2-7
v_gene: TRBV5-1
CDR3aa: CASSLDRGNEQYF
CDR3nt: TGCGCCAGCAGCTTGGACAGGGGAAACGAGCAGTACTTC

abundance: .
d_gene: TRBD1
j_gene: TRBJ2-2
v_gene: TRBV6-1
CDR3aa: CASTHGTGIPVLAGELFF
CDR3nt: TGTGCCAGCACTCACGGGACAGGGATACCAGTTCTGGCCGGGGAGCTGTTTTTT

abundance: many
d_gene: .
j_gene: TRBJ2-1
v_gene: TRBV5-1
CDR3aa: CASSLGQLANEQFF
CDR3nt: TGCGCCAGCAGCTTGGGACAGCTCGCCAATGAGCAGTTCTTC

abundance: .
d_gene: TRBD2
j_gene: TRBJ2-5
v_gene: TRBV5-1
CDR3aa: CASSLRPGGQETQYF
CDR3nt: TGCGCCAGCAGCTTGAGGCCGGGGGGCCAAGAGACCCAGTACTTC

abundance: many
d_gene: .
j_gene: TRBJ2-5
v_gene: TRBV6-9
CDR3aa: CASSYKTEGLAWTQYF
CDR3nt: TGTGCCAGCAGTTACAAGACCGAGGGCCTAGCCTGGACCCAGTACTTC

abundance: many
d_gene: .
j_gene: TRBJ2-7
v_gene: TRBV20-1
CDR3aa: CSARDGLPYEQYF
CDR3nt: TGCAGTGCTAGAGATGGCCTGCCCTACGAGCAGTACTTC

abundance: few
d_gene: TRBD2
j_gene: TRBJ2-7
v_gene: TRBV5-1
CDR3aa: CASSLGLAGFHEQYF
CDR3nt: TGCGCCAGCAGCTTGGGACTAGCGGGATTCCACGAGCAGTACTTC

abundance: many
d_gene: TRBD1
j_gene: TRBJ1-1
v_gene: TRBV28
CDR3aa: CASKDRGNTEAFF
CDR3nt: TGTGCCAGCAAGGACAGGGGGAACACTGAAGCTTTCTTT

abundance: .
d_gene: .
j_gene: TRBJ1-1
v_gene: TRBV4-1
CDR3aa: CASSQGGGGTEAFF
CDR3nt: TGCGCCAGCAGCCAAGGCGGTGGTGGCACTGAAGCTTTCTTT

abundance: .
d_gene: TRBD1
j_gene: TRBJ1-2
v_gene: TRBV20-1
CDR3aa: CSARVDGTGWGYTF
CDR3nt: TGCAGTGCTAGGGTGGATGGGACAGGGTGGGGCTACACCTTC

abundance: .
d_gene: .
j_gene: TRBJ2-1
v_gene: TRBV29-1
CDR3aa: CSVVTGLRSWNEQFF
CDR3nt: TGCAGCGTTGTCACGGGCCTCAGGTCGTGGAATGAGCAGTTCTTC

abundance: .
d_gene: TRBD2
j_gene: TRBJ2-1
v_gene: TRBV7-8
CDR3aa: CASSKLADTYNEQFF
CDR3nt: TGTGCCAGCAGCAAACTAGCGGATACCTACAATGAGCAGTTCTTC

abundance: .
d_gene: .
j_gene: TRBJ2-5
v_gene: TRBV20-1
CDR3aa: CSARHLSLKETQYF
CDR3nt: TGCAGTGCTAGACATCTCAGTCTCAAAGAGACCCAGTACTTC

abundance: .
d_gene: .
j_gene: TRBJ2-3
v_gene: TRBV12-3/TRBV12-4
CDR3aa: CASSLRGDSSTDTQYF
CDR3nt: TGTGCCAGCAGTTTAAGAGGGGATTCTAGCACAGATACGCAGTATTTT

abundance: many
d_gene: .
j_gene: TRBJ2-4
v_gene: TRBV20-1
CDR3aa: CSARPFSGGRGNIQYF
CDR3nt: TGCAGTGCCCGGCCGTTTTCAGGTGGCCGGGGCAACATTCAGTACTTC

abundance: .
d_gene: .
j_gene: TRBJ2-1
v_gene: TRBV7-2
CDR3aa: CASGTGTEVYEQFF
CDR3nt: TGTGCCAGCGGAACCGGGACCGAGGTCTATGAGCAGTTCTTC

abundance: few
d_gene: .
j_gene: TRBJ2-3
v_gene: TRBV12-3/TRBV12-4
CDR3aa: CASSPGDFLTDTQYF
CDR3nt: TGTGCCAGCAGCCCGGGGGATTTCCTCACAGATACGCAGTATTTT

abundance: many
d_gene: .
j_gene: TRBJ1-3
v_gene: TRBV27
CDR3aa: CASSPIHSGNTIYF
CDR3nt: TGTGCCAGCAGCCCAATACACTCTGGAAACACCATATATTTT